This entry lists 23 T cell receptor beta chains sequenced from one sample in a study of T cells in Graves' hyperthyroidism and ophthalmopathy. RNA transcripts provided the source from which TCR beta CDR3 regions were amplified. The HTBI set primed first-round TCR CDR3 RT-PCR. Each CDR3 protein gets one entry after TCRdb re-called the multiplex PCR reads with MiXCR. Found here are about 540,000 distinct CDR3 sequences, around 46% of them singletons; the top ten hold around 8%. What was sequenced was peripheral blood or thyroid tissue (not recorded which). The receptors here all came from a woman in her late teens or twenties with Graves' hyperthyroidism.

At least ten counts were recorded for this clonotype. The rearrangement joins TRBV3-1 to TRBJ2-5; D remains unclear. Between the trimmed V and J ends, which lost 3 bases and 5 bases, there was a span of 7 bases. The CDR3 spans 12 residues. Germline V gene sequence: CDR1 LGHDT, CDR2 YNNKEL (reference sequence). The CDR3 bases are TGTGCCAGCAGCCAGATCGCGGAGACCCAGTACTTC. As protein: CASSQIAETQYF.

A single count supports this clonotype. The chain recombines TRBV29-1 with TRBJ2-7; TRBD2 might be the D (5 bases). Trimming cost V 1 base and J 0 bases, with 16 bases left between them. The CDR3 loop spans 16 amino acids. Germline V gene data show CDR1 as SQVTM and CDR2 as ANQGSEA. CDR3: CSVEGFSGTSSYEQYF. CDR3 sequence (DNA): TGCAGCGTTGAAGGGTTTTCGGGAACTAGCTCCTACGAGCAGTACTTC.

This clonotype came up many times. The gene calls are TRBV4-1 and TRBJ1-1; TRBD1 might be the D (6 bases). The CDR3 contains 14 residues. Germline V gene sequence: CDR1 MGHRA, CDR2 YSYEKL. Trimming removed 6 bases at V and 0 bases at J, with 11 bases between. CDR3 nucleotide sequence: TGCGCCAGCAGGAACAGGGCTCTGAACACTGAAGCTTTCTTT. Amino acids: CASRNRALNTEAFF.

There are many counts of this clonotype. The V and J genes are TRBV24-1 and TRBJ2-5, with 9 bases identical to TRBD1. The CDR3 is made up of 16 amino acids. Trimming removed 4 bases from V and 5 bases from J; junction bases left unmatched: 10. Germline V gene sequence: CDR1 KGHDR, CDR2 SFDVKD. CDR3 in DNA: TGTGCCACCAGTGACCTAAAACAGGGGGCGAGGGAGACCCAGTACTTC. This sequence encodes CATSDLKQGARETQYF.

V gene TRBV9 combines with J gene TRBJ1-1; D might be TRBD1 (6 bases). CDR3 length equals 15 residues. The V end was cut by 4 bases, the J end by 4 bases, with 17 bases between. Germline-derived CDR1 and CDR2 are SGDLS and YYNGEE. CDR3 in amino acids: CASSQTDRLPTEAFF. The CDR3 bases are TGTGCCAGCAGCCAAACGGACAGACTGCCCACTGAAGCTTTCTTT. The full variable domain, with the rest looked up from reference TRBV9 and TRBJ1-1, is DSGVTQTPKHLITATGQRVTLRCSPRSGDLSVYWYQQSLDQGLQFLIQYYNGEERAKGNILERFSAQQFPDLHSELNLSSLELGDSALYFCASSQTDRLPTEAFFGQGTRLTVV.

This rearrangement joins TRBV7-6 to TRBJ2-5; unclear D gene. The germline V and J ends were trimmed by 1 base and 5 bases, with 14 bases remaining between them. Germline CDR1 is SGHVS and CDR2 is FNYEAQ. The CDR3 length is 15 residues. CDR3 residues: CASSLDPGVPETQYF. CDR3 sequence (DNA): TGTGCCAGCAGCTTAGATCCTGGGGTACCGGAGACCCAGTACTTC.

The chain couples TRBV6-4 to TRBJ2-7, with 7 bases matching TRBD2. Per the germline V gene, CDR1 is MRHNA and CDR2 is SNTAGT. The CDR3 has 14 amino acids. With 8 bases clipped from V and 3 bases from J, the junction kept 10 bases outside the gene matches. DNA of the CDR3: TGTGCCAGCTCACCCGGGACTACCCACTACGAGCAGTACTTC. Protein: CASSPGTTHYEQYF.

This clonotype was recorded at least ten times. The J gene is TRBJ1-1, the V gene TRBV13; tentative D call: TRBD1 (6 bases). CDR3 size: 16 residues. V shed 2 bases and J shed 4 bases, with 17 bases lying between them. From germline, CDR1 is PRHDT and CDR2 FYEKMQ (reference sequence). CDR3 DNA sequence: TGTGCCAGCAGCTTACTTTTTGGGGGGCTAGCCACTGAAGCTTTCTTT. Protein sequence: CASSLLFGGLATEAFF.

In this sample, this clonotype turned up many times. The chain uses TRBV7-2 and TRBJ2-5; D is perhaps TRBD1 (6 bases). The CDR3 is made up of 14 amino acids. V dropped 1 base and J dropped 2 bases, with 8 bases sitting between them. Germline loops: CDR1 SGHTA, CDR2 FQGNSA. The CDR3 nucleotides are TGTGCCAGCAGCTTAGTCAGGGGACAAGAGACCCAGTACTTC. Translated: CASSLVRGQETQYF.

This clonotype has a handful of counts. The chain carries TRBV5-8 and TRBJ2-7; D is tentatively TRBD1 or TRBD2 (6 bases each). The CDR3 is made up of 17 amino acids. Germline CDR1 and CDR2: SGHTS and YDEGEE. V lost 0 bases and J lost 6, with 22 bases in between. The CDR3 protein is CASSLVRGSRGPLEQYF. CDR3 coding DNA: TGTGCCAGCAGCTTGGTCCGGGGTTCTCGGGGGCCCCTCGAGCAGTACTTC. Full variable domain (rest looked up from reference TRBV5-8 and TRBJ2-7): EAGVTQSPTHLIKTRGQQATLRCSPISGHTSVYWYQQALGLGLQFLLWYDEGEERNRGNFPPRFSGRQFPNYSSELNVNALELEDSALYLCASSLVRGSRGPLEQYFGPGTRLTVT.

The V and J genes are TRBV7-8 and TRBJ2-5, with D unclear. Germline V lookup: CDR1 SGHVS, CDR2 FQNEAQ. The V and J ends lost 5 bases and 13 bases respectively, with 8 bases between them. The CDR3 runs to 9 residues. CDR3 DNA sequence: TGTGCCAGCAGCCAATCCCCGTACTTC. It translates to CASSQSPYF.

This clonotype showed up just once. The chain is built from TRBV30 and TRBJ2-7, with D possibly TRBD2 on 5 matching bases. V shed 2 bases and J shed 0 bases, with 20 bases lying between them. This CDR3 spans 17 amino acids. Germline CDR1 reads GTSNPN; CDR2 reads SVGIG (reference sequence). CDR3 bases: TGTGCCTGGAGTCCCTCCCTGGTGGGAGTTAACTCCTACGAGCAGTACTTC. It translates to CAWSPSLVGVNSYEQYF.

As for this clonotype: No conserved phenylalanine or tryptophan ends this CDR3, so it is likely a read error. The DNA is omitted, as the CDR3 cannot be located on it reliably, and the CDR3 follows TCRdb's listing. The V gene is TRBV7-2, the J gene TRBJ1-1; whether TRBD1, the table's D call, matches the DNA was not checked. CDR1 SGHTA and CDR2 FQGNSA come from the germline V gene. The CDR3 contains 11 residues when both ends are counted. This chain's CDR3 is CASSSRTAATY.

This clonotype has a single count. The chain couples TRBV20-1 to TRBJ2-7; 11 nucleotides match TRBD2. The CDR3 runs 15 residues. Germline lookup yields CDR1 DFQATT and CDR2 SNEGSKA (reference sequence). Trimming took 0 bases from V and 3 from J; bases not matched to a gene: 4. For the CDR3, the DNA is TGCAGTGCTAGAGATTTTAGCGGGAGGGGCTACGAGCAGTACTTC. Translated: CSARDFSGRGYEQYF.

The sample holds many counts of this clonotype. The chain uses TRBV25-1 and TRBJ1-4; D uncertain. Trimming left V 4 bases short and J 8 bases short, with 14 bases between. Germline lookup yields CDR1 MGHDK and CDR2 SYGVNS. This CDR3 has 14 amino acids. Written as DNA, the CDR3 is TGTGCCAGCAGTGGGGGAACCGGTCGGGAAAAACTGTTTTTT. Its protein product is CASSGGTGREKLFF.

The chain links TRBV6-5 to TRBJ1-2; TRBD1 aligns across 7 bases. V gave up 0 bases and J gave up 3 bases; unmatched junction bases: 22. CDR3 size: 21 residues. Germline V lookup: CDR1 MNHEY, CDR2 SVGAGI. Here the CDR3 reads CASSYSYGGRVTGERDYGYTF. CDR3 coding DNA: TGTGCCAGCAGTTACTCGTACGGGGGCCGGGTTACAGGGGAGAGAGACTATGGCTACACCTTC.

The table lists this clonotype with a few counts. The rearrangement joins TRBV3-1 to TRBJ2-2; tentative D call: TRBD2 (5 bases). Trimming removed 0 bases at V and 3 bases at J, with 11 bases between. Germline CDR1 and CDR2: LGHDT and YNNKEL (reference sequence). The CDR3 totals 16 residues. The CDR3 bases are TGTGCCAGCAGCCAAGATAAGCGGTCATACACCGGGGAGCTGTTTTTT. It yields the protein CASSQDKRSYTGELFF.

This sequence joins TRBV24-1 and TRBJ1-2; no definite D call. This CDR3 has 12 residues. Trimming removed 4 bases from V and 8 bases from J, with 10 bases in between. Germline V gene sequence: CDR1 KGHDR, CDR2 SFDVKD. This CDR3 is CATSDPGNGYTF. In DNA, the CDR3 is TGTGCCACCAGTGACCCTGGGAACGGCTACACCTTC.

Of note for this clonotype: This may be a read error, as it is one base from a much larger clone. This chain joins TRBV20-1 and TRBJ1-4; TRBD1 agrees at 7 bases. Per germline, CDR1 DFQATT and CDR2 SNEGSKA (reference sequence). J lost 7 bases, V lost 1 base, and 6 bases had no gene match. There are 14 residues in the CDR3. CDR3 sequence (DNA): TGCAGTGCTAGAGGTAGCAGGGGGGCTGAAAAACTGTTTTTT. Amino acids: CSARGSRGAEKLFF.

The rearrangement uses TRBV29-1 and TRBJ2-2, with D perhaps matching TRBD1 (6 bases). The CDR3 has 12 residues. The V and J ends lost 4 bases and 4 bases respectively, with 7 bases between them. Germline CDR1 and CDR2: SQVTM and ANQGSEA. CDR3 region: CSVAGATGELFF. The CDR3 DNA reads as TGCAGCGTTGCAGGGGCCACCGGGGAGCTGTTTTTT.

On this clonotype: A read error may explain this, as a much larger clone is one base away. The V call is TRBV10-3, the J call TRBJ1-5; 9 bases are shared with TRBD1. Unmatched junction bases numbered 9, after V lost 0 bases and J lost 9 bases. The CDR3 runs to 16 residues. Germline V gene sequence: CDR1 ENHRY, CDR2 SYGVKD. This chain's CDR3 is CAISESAGQGSRPQHF. Here the CDR3 DNA reads TGTGCCATCAGTGAGTCGGCGGGACAGGGCAGCCGGCCCCAGCATTTT.

This clonotype was recorded at least ten times. The chain couples TRBV4-1 to TRBJ2-7; D gene ambiguous. Trimming took off 0 bases at V and 3 bases at J, with 15 bases between the two ends. CDR3 size: 16 residues. The germline CDR1 and CDR2 sequences are MGHRA and YSYEKL. CDR3 sequence reads: CASSQDLEGRIYEQYF. Written as DNA, the CDR3 is TGCGCCAGCAGCCAAGATCTAGAAGGAAGGATCTACGAGCAGTACTTC.

The chain uses TRBV20-1 and TRBJ2-5, with 10 bases identical to TRBD2. The CDR3 loop spans 17 amino acids. V lost 1 base, J lost 5 bases, and 13 bases stayed unmatched. Germline assignment: CDR1 DFQATT and CDR2 SNEGSKA (reference sequence). The CDR3 nucleotides read TGCAGTGCTAGAGTTCGTGGCAGCGCGACTAGCGGGGAGACCCAGTACTTC. Translation: CSARVRGSATSGETQYF.